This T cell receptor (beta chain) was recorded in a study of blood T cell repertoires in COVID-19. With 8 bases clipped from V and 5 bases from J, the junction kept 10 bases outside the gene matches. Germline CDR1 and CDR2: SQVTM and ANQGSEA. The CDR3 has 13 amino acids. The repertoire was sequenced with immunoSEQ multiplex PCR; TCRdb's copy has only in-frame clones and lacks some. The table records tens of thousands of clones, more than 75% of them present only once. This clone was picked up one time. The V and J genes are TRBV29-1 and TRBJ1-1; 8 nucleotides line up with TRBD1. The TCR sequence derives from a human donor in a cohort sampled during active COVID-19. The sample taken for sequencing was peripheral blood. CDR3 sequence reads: CSTRQGLSTEAFF. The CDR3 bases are TGCAGCACCCGACAGGGGCTATCGACTGAAGCTTTCTTT.